This TCR beta chain originates from a study of blood T cells in healthy people across ages. Notes on the study in general: A roughly linear fall in TCR beta diversity per million T cells was seen with increasing age.

A sample-barcoded 5' primer and a J-beta primer mix were used in a second PCR of roughly 6 to 11 cycles. TCRdb reprocessed the 5' RACE reads with MiXCR, giving one entry per CDR3 protein. Counted here are hundreds of thousands of distinct CDR3 sequences, 56% occurring once; the ten biggest clones make up roughly 24%. Germline V CDR1 and CDR2: MGHDK, SYGVNS. The CDR3 has 20 residues. J was trimmed by 0 bases and V by 4 bases; bases with no gene match: 13. Turning to this clonotype: Its antigen is undetermined.

The chain uses TRBV25-1 and TRBJ2-1, with TRBD2 matching over 12 bases. The TCR was taken from a man aged 40-49 years in good health. The sample taken for sequencing was blood. CDR3 residues: CASSGAPRLAGAHSYNEQFF. CDR3 DNA sequence: TGTGCCAGCAGTGGGGCGCCCCGACTAGCGGGAGCCCACTCCTACAATGAGCAGTTCTTC.